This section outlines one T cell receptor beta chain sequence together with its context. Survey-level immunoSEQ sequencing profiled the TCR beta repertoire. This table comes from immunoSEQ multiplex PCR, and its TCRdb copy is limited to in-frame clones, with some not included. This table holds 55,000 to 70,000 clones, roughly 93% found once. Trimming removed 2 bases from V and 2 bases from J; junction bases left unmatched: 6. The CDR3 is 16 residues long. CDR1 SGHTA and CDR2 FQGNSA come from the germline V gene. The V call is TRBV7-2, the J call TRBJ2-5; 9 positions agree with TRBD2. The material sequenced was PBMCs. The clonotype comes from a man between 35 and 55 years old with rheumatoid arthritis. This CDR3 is CASSLKASGIQETQYF. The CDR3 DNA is TGTGCCAGCAGCTTAAAGGCTAGCGGGATTCAAGAGACCCAGTACTTC.